The rows below give T cell receptor beta chains drawn from one sample of a study of a mutant IDH1 vaccine in newly diagnosed glioma. These TCRs' antigens remain unknown. The repertoire was sequenced with immunoSEQ multiplex PCR; TCRdb's copy has only in-frame clones and lacks some. The sample has approximately 66,000 clones, around 84% seen once. Source: PBMCs, taken from a glioma patient whose treatment included an IDH1 peptide vaccine. Every receptor here comes from a man between 25 and 39 years old with glioma. CDR3s include the opening cysteine and the closing phenylalanine or tryptophan. A D gene is named only where the DNA matches it firmly. Clone size, where shown, is once, few, many, or a class for clones that have expanded.

TRBJ2-7 | NA | TRBV7-9 | NA | TGTGCCAGCAGCCAAGGACAGAGACCCTACGAGCAGTACTTC | CASSQGQRPYEQYF
TRBJ2-7 | NA | TRBV19 | TRBD1 | TGTGCCAGTAGTATTCGAGACAGGGGGAACGAGCAGTACTTC | CASSIRDRGNEQYF
TRBJ2-1 | NA | TRBV19 | TRBD1 | TGTGCCAGTACCTTGGGACAGTTCAATTACAATGAGCAGTTCTTC | CASTLGQFNYNEQFF
TRBJ1-5 | NA | TRBV7-2 | NA | TGTGCCAGCAGCTTAGCGGGGGACATGGGCAATCAGCCCCAGCATTTT | CASSLAGDMGNQPQHF
TRBJ1-1 | NA | TRBV4-1 | NA | TGCGCCAGCAGCCAAGAGCGGCAGGGGAACACTGAAGCTTTCTTT | CASSQERQGNTEAFF
TRBJ1-5 | NA | TRBV19 | NA | TGTGCCAGTAGTATAAGTCAGACAAGCAATCAGCCCCAGCATTTT | CASSISQTSNQPQHF
TRBJ2-1 | NA | TRBV19 | TRBD2 | TGTGCCAGTGCGGATCCGGGACTAGCTTTGAAGAATGAGCAGTTCTTC | CASADPGLALKNEQFF
TRBJ1-1 | NA | TRBV6-4 | TRBD1 | TGTGCCAGCAGACCCTTCGGGAACAGGGGGTTCAACACTGAAGCTTTCTTT | CASRPFGNRGFNTEAFF
TRBJ1-1 | NA | TRBV5-1 | NA | TGCGCCAGCAGCTTGGACCGTCAGGGTGGAACTGAAGCTTTCTTT | CASSLDRQGGTEAFF
TRBJ2-1 | NA | TRBV5-4 | NA | TGTGCCAGCAGTTGGGTCTCTACGGGTGAGCAGTTCTTC | CASSWVSTGEQFF
TRBJ2-7 | NA | TRBV29-1 | NA | TGCAGCGTTGGGACACGGAGCTTCTACGAGCAGTACTTC | CSVGTRSFYEQYF
TRBJ1-2 | NA | TRBV10-2 | NA | TGCGCCAGCAGTGAAGGGTCCGGCTACACCTTC | CASSEGSGYTF
TRBJ2-7 | few | TRBV6-1 | TRBD2 | TGTGCCAGCAGTGAAGCGCTAGCGGGGGGCTACGAGCAGTACTTC | CASSEALAGGYEQYF
TRBJ2-7 | NA | TRBV10-1 | NA | TGCGCCAGCAGTGCGAGCTCCTACGAGCAGTACTTC | CASSASSYEQYF
TRBJ2-1 | NA | TRBV2 | TRBD2 | TGTGCCAGCAGTGAAGCAAGAGCGGGGGGCAGGAATGAGCAGTTCTTC | CASSEARAGGRNEQFF
TRBJ2-7 | NA | TRBV4-1 | NA | TGCGCCAGCAGCCTAACTAGGGCTAGGAATAACTACGAGCAGTACTTC | CASSLTRARNNYEQYF
TRBJ2-1 | NA | TRBV27 | NA | TGTGCCAGCAGTCCCCCGAACCTCTTAGACGCCTACAATGAGCAGTTCTTC | CASSPPNLLDAYNEQFF
TRBJ2-7 | NA | TRBV5-1 | NA | TGCGCCAGCAGCTTTCCTCATAGGGACGAGCAGTACTTC | CASSFPHRDEQYF
TRBJ2-3 | NA | TRBV5-1 | TRBD2 | TGCGCCACCTCCGGGACTAGCGGGCCGCAGTATTTT | CATSGTSGPQYF
TRBJ1-5 | NA | TRBV15 | NA | TGTGCCACCAGCGCGGACAGAAGCAATCAGCCCCAGCATTTT | CATSADRSNQPQHF
TRBJ1-1 | few | TRBV30 | NA | TGTGCCTGGAGTCCCCGGGACATCATGAACACTGAAGCTTTCTTT | CAWSPRDIMNTEAFF
TRBJ2-5 | once | TRBV28 | NA | TGTGCCAGCAGTTTTAGGAGCATCCAAGAGACCCAGTACTTC | CASSFRSIQETQYF
TRBJ1-5 | few | TRBV10-2 | TRBD1 | TGCGCCAGCAGCGGTACAGGGGGCGTTAATCAGCCCCAGCATTTT | CASSGTGGVNQPQHF
TRBJ2-5 | NA | TRBV19 | NA | TGTGCCAGTAGAGGGGTTAAAGGGACCCAGTACTTC | CASRGVKGTQYF
TRBJ2-3 | NA | TRBV6-1 | NA | TGTGCCAGCAGTGAGATACCGTCCGAGATTGATACGCAGTATTTT | CASSEIPSEIDTQYF
TRBJ1-1 | NA | TRBV5-1 | NA | TGCGCCAGCAGCTTGGCGTTAATGGGAGACACTGAAGCTTTCTTT | CASSLALMGDTEAFF
TRBJ2-2 | NA | TRBV27 | TRBD1 | TGTGCCAGCAGTTTAGTCGAGTACAAGGGACAGGGTTATACCGGGGAGCTGTTTTTT | CASSLVEYKGQGYTGELFF
TRBJ2-1 | NA | TRBV15 | TRBD2 | TGTGCCACCAGCAGAGCCGGGGAGGGTGAGCAGTTCTTC | CATSRAGEGEQFF
TRBJ2-2 | NA | TRBV10-1 | NA | TGCGCCAGCAGTGAATTAATTGGCCGAACGGCCGGGGAGCTGTTTTTT | CASSELIGRTAGELFF
TRBJ2-7 | NA | TRBV6-1 | NA | TGTGCCAGCAGTGAAGGGAGGCAGTCCTACGAGCAGTACTTC | CASSEGRQSYEQYF
TRBJ1-6 | NA | TRBV10-1 | NA | TGCGCCAGCTTTATGAGGACGGGCTATAATTCACCCCTCCACTTT | CASFMRTGYNSPLHF
TRBJ1-1 | NA | TRBV29-1 | NA | TGCAGCGTTGTTTCCTGGACTGAAGCTTTCTTT | CSVVSWTEAFF
TRBJ2-7 | NA | TRBV4-1 | NA | TGCGCCAGCAGCCAAGAAAGCAGGGGGGCTTGGTACGAGCAGTACTTC | CASSQESRGAWYEQYF
TRBJ1-4 | NA | TRBV5-1 | NA | TGCGCCAGCAGCTTGGGCACAGATGAAAAACTGTTTTTT | CASSLGTDEKLFF
TRBJ1-2 | once | TRBV4-1 | NA | TGCGCCAGCAGACAGACAGGAAACTATGGCTACACCTTC | CASRQTGNYGYTF
TRBJ2-5 | NA | TRBV5-8 | NA | TGTGCCAGCTCCAGAACCCAAGAGACCCAGTACTTC | CASSRTQETQYF
TRBJ1-1 | once | TRBV7-9 | NA | TGTGCCAGCAGCTTTCAGGGTAGGCACACTGAAGCTTTCTTT | CASSFQGRHTEAFF
TRBJ2-1 | NA | TRBV6-4 | TRBD2 | TGTGCCAGCAGTATACTAGCGGGGGCCTACAATGAGCAGTTCTTC | CASSILAGAYNEQFF
TRBJ1-2 | NA | TRBV6-4 | TRBD1 | TGTGCCAGCAGAACAGGGGCTAGCTATGGCTACACCTTC | CASRTGASYGYTF
TRBJ1-2 | NA | TRBV27 | NA | TGTGCCAGCAGTTTAGCGGGGGATGGCTACACCTTC | CASSLAGDGYTF
TRBJ1-4 | NA | TRBV19 | NA | TGTGCCAGTAGTACTCAGGACGGACTGTTTTTT | CASSTQDGLFF
TRBJ1-1 | NA | TRBV28 | NA | TGTGCCAGCAGACCAACAGGGAACCCTGAAGCTTTCTTT | CASRPTGNPEAFF
TRBJ1-1 | NA | TRBV10-3 | NA | TGTGCCATCAGTGAGTCGCGGCGGGGGGCGGACACTGAAGCTTTCTTT | CAISESRRGADTEAFF
TRBJ1-1 | NA | TRBV5-1 | NA | TGCGCCAGCAGCTTGGGAGACCGACTGAGGGGGGGCACTGAAGCTTTCTTT | CASSLGDRLRGGTEAFF
TRBJ2-2 | once | TRBV11-2 | TRBD1 | TGTGCCAGCAGCCGGGACAGGCGCACCGGGGAGCTGTTTTTT | CASSRDRRTGELFF
TRBJ2-1 | NA | TRBV10-3 | NA | TGTGCCATCAGTGAGTCGATATCAGGGAACAATGAGCAGTTCTTC | CAISESISGNNEQFF
TRBJ2-3 | NA | TRBV18 | NA | TGTGCCAGCTCCGCCGTGGTTGGGGTAGATACGCAGTATTTT | CASSAVVGVDTQYF
TRBJ1-4 | NA | TRBV27 | TRBD1 | TGTGCCAGCAGTCACGACAGGGGACTAAATGAAAAACTGTTTTTT | CASSHDRGLNEKLFF
TRBJ2-1 | NA | TRBV5-1 | TRBD2 | TGCGCCAGCAGCTTAGTCGGGGGGGCGGAGCAGTTCTTC | CASSLVGGAEQFF
TRBJ2-1 | NA | TRBV27 | NA | TGTGCCAGCAGTTTAGGGAGCTCGGACCCTTCCCACAATGAGCAGTTCTTC | CASSLGSSDPSHNEQFF
TRBJ1-3 | NA | TRBV7-2 | TRBD1 | TGTGCCAGCAGCTTAAATTCGGGACAGGGACGCGGAAACACCATATATTTT | CASSLNSGQGRGNTIYF
TRBJ2-1 | NA | TRBV4-2 | NA | TGTGCCAGCAGTCACGGGGATTACAATGAGCAGTTCTTC | CASSHGDYNEQFF
TRBJ2-5 | NA | TRBV19 | TRBD1 | TGTGCCAGTAGTTTGGGACAGGGAGTGGAGACCCAGTACTTC | CASSLGQGVETQYF
TRBJ2-3 | NA | TRBV30 | NA | TGTGCCTGGAGTGTCGACCGGTATAGTCAGTATTTT | CAWSVDRYSQYF
TRBJ1-2 | few | TRBV2 | NA | TGTGCCAGCAGTGATGAAAGAAAGAGTGGCTACACCTTC | CASSDERKSGYTF
TRBJ2-7 | once | TRBV27 | NA | TGTGCCAGCAGTTTGTCAGGCCCCTACGAGCAGTACTTC | CASSLSGPYEQYF
TRBJ1-5 | NA | TRBV29-1 | NA | TGCAGCGTGGGGGGTCCCACTAATCAGCCCCAGCATTTT | CSVGGPTNQPQHF
TRBJ1-5 | NA | TRBV7-9 | TRBD1 | TGTGCCAGCAGCACCTCCGGGACAGGGGCCCCTTATCAGCCCCAGCATTTT | CASSTSGTGAPYQPQHF
TRBJ1-6 | NA | TRBV5-1 | NA | TGCGCCAGCAGCTTGGACCCCTTTTCACCCCTCCACTTT | CASSLDPFSPLHF
TRBJ2-7 | few | TRBV7-9 | NA | TGTGCCAGCAGCCCAGTGGGGTTCACCTGGGCCTACGAGCAGTACTTC | CASSPVGFTWAYEQYF